The 23 T cell receptor beta chains in this list originate from one sample, sequenced in a study of T-cell memory formation after mild COVID-19. Each CDR3 protein gets one entry after TCRdb re-called the 5' RACE reads with MiXCR. The repertoire holds around 34,000 distinct CDR3 sequences, approximately 7.7% seen once, with approximately 29% in the top ten. The sequenced sample was PBMCs or a T cell subset sorted from them (not recorded which). These TCRs come from a man younger than 30 who had mild COVID-19 (a few samples of this study predate the infection). Cell type and time point are not known.

The chain recombines TRBV20-1 with TRBJ2-3; TRBD1 agrees at 9 bases. This CDR3 region has 13 residues. Trimming at V came to 6 bases and at J to 11 bases, leaving 12 bases not matched to a gene. The germline gives CDR1 DFQATT, CDR2 SNEGSKA (reference sequence). The CDR3 DNA reads as TGCAGTGCACCCCAACAGGCGGACAGGGGGCAGTATTTT. It encodes CSAPQQADRGQYF.

This clonotype was observed a few times. The chain recombines TRBV9 with TRBJ1-3, with D possibly matching TRBD1 (6 bases). There are 18 residues in the CDR3. Trimming removed 2 bases from V and 2 bases from J, with 20 bases in between. CDR1 and CDR2 from the germline V gene are SGDLS and YYNGEE. Written as DNA, the CDR3 is TGTGCCAGCAGCGTGTTCCCCGAAGCAGGGACAACTGGAAACACCATATATTTT. Translation: CASSVFPEAGTTGNTIYF.

This clonotype was seen at least ten times. V is TRBV4-2 and J is TRBJ2-3; possible D gene TRBD1, 5 bases. The CDR3 runs to 17 residues. Trimming stripped 1 base from V and 4 bases from J, with 18 bases between. Germline V gene sequence: CDR1 LGHNA, CDR2 YNFKEQ. The CDR3 here is CASSQAPGVGPADTQYF. Here the CDR3 DNA reads TGTGCCAGCAGCCAAGCCCCCGGTGTGGGGCCCGCAGATACGCAGTATTTT.

In its sample, this clonotype is medium-sized. With a much larger clone just one base away, this may be a read error. DNA for the CDR3: TGCGCCAGCAGCCAAGAGTCCGGGGGGGCCGGTGAGCAGTTCTTC. Its protein is CASSQESGGAGEQFF. This sequence joins TRBV4-1 and TRBJ2-1, with TRBD2 identical over 8 bases. Losses at the gene ends were 0 bases for V and 9 bases for J; bases not matched to a gene: 7. The CDR3 is 15 residues long. Germline CDR1 and CDR2: MGHRA and YSYEKL.

This clonotype appeared many times. This sequence joins TRBV11-3 and TRBJ2-1; the match to TRBD2 covers 10 bases. The germline CDR1 and CDR2 sequences are SGHNT and YENEEA. V lost 0 bases to trimming and J lost 6 bases; unmatched junction nucleotides: 11. The CDR3 has 18 residues. The chain's CDR3 is CASSLDQGGTSAGNEQFF. The CDR3 coding sequence is TGTGCCAGCAGCTTAGATCAGGGAGGGACTAGCGCGGGCAATGAGCAGTTCTTC.

The chain is built from TRBV6-4 and TRBJ2-3, with TRBD2 matching 7 bases. The V gene's germline CDR1 is MRHNA and CDR2 SNTAGT. J was trimmed by 2 bases and V by 0 bases; bases with no gene match: 5. This CDR3 is 16 amino acids long. Here the CDR3 reads CASSDSGRGITDTQYF. The CDR3 DNA follows: TGTGCCAGCAGTGACTCGGGGCGGGGGATCACAGATACGCAGTATTTT.

This clonotype was found many times. V and J are TRBV11-2 and TRBJ2-5; a possible D gene is TRBD1 (6 bases). Trimming removed 2 bases from V and 3 bases from J, with 7 bases in between. Germline loops: CDR1 SGHAT, CDR2 FQNNGV. CDR3 size: 13 residues. In DNA form, the CDR3 reads TGTGCCAGCAGCTTAACAGGGAAAGAGACCCAGTACTTC. As protein: CASSLTGKETQYF. Looking up the rest from reference TRBV11-2 and TRBJ2-5 gives the full variable domain: EAGVAQSPRYKIIEKRQSVAFWCNPISGHATLYWYQQILGQGPKLLIQFQNNGVVDDSQLPKDRFSAERLKGVDSTLKIQPAKLEDSAVYLCASSLTGKETQYFGPGTRLLVL.

The table lists this clonotype with many counts. The chain employs TRBV27 and TRBJ1-5, with D unclear. V shed 0 bases and J shed 4 bases, with 7 bases lying between them. This CDR3 spans 14 amino acids. Germline V gene sequence: CDR1 MNHEY, CDR2 SMNVEV (reference sequence). The CDR3 sequence is CASSLSFLNQPQHF. CDR3 coding DNA: TGTGCCAGCAGTTTATCATTCCTGAATCAGCCCCAGCATTTT.

This clonotype was counted at least ten times. The chain is built from TRBV12-3 or TRBV12-4 and TRBJ1-4, with a weak D call TRBD1 (5 bases). The CDR3 covers 14 residues. V was trimmed by 2 bases and J by 3 bases, leaving 7 bases between them. The CDR3 DNA reads as TGTGCCAGCAGTTTATGGGGGTCTAATGAAAAACTGTTTTTT. Amino acids: CASSLWGSNEKLFF.

The V gene is TRBV5-1, the J gene TRBJ1-6, with D possibly being TRBD1 (6 bases). Looked up from germline, CDR1 is SGHRS and CDR2 is YFSETQ. Trimming shortened V by 2 bases and J by 9 bases, and 12 bases separated the two germline ends. The CDR3 contains 14 residues. Here the CDR3 reads CASSFNRETSPLHF. The CDR3 region has the DNA TGCGCCAGCAGCTTCAACAGGGAGACTTCACCCCTCCACTTT.

V usage is TRBV5-1 and J usage is TRBJ2-7, with D hard to call. This CDR3 has 13 amino acids. The germline V gene encodes CDR1 SGHRS and CDR2 YFSETQ. Trimming removed 0 bases from V and 3 bases from J, with 7 bases in between. For the CDR3, the DNA is TGCGCCAGCAGCTTGGGGCAGATCTACGAGCAGTACTTC. It encodes CASSLGQIYEQYF.

This clonotype has ten or more counts. The gene calls are TRBV10-3 and TRBJ2-3, with a tentative D call TRBD1 (6 bases). CDR1 is ENHRY, CDR2 SYGVKD, per germline. Trimming stripped 4 bases from V and 1 base from J, with 9 bases between. The CDR3 has 14 amino acids. The DNA of the CDR3 is TGTGCCATCAGTGTGGGGGCCGGCACAGATACGCAGTATTTT. Protein sequence: CAISVGAGTDTQYF.

This clonotype was recorded at least ten times. The V and J genes are TRBV2 and TRBJ2-7; TRBD1 agrees at 8 bases. After removal of 4 bases from V and 4 bases from J, the junction contained 12 bases not matched to a gene. Germline CDR1 reads SNHLY; CDR2 reads FYNNEI. The CDR3 spans 16 residues. CDR3 nucleotide sequence: TGTGCCAGCAGTGGTCCTGAGGGGGACAGGAGATACGAGCAGTACTTC. Translating it yields CASSGPEGDRRYEQYF.

By sample share, this clonotype is medium-sized (0.01 to 0.1%). V and J are TRBV4-1 and TRBJ1-5; 9 bases align to TRBD1. This CDR3 is built from 16 residues. V lost 3 bases, J lost 3 bases, and 6 bases stayed unmatched. In germline, CDR1 is MGHRA, CDR2 YSYEKL. The CDR3 DNA sequence: TGCGCCAGCAGCCAGCCGGGACAGGGTCCCAATCAGCCCCAGCATTTT. Protein product: CASSQPGQGPNQPQHF.

This clonotype appeared many times. CDR3 in amino acids: CASAHPQGTYEQYF. In nucleotides, the CDR3 is TGTGCCAGCGCCCATCCACAGGGGACCTACGAGCAGTACTTC. The V and J genes are TRBV5-8 and TRBJ2-7; 7 nucleotides align to TRBD1. Germline V gene sequence: CDR1 SGHTS, CDR2 YDEGEE. J was trimmed by 2 bases and V by 7 bases; bases with no gene match: 9. The CDR3 is 14 residues long.

In this sample, this clonotype turned up a few times. The chain combines TRBV5-1 with TRBJ2-2, with D hard to call. Germline CDR1 and CDR2: SGHRS and YFSETQ. Trimming removed 4 bases at V and 6 bases at J, with 4 bases between. This CDR3 is 11 amino acids long. The CDR3 protein is CASSAAGELFF. DNA of the CDR3: TGCGCCAGCAGCGCGGCCGGGGAGCTGTTTTTT.

The table lists this clonotype with many counts. CDR3 amino acids: CASSLSPSGGEWDNEQFF. The CDR3 bases are TGTGCCAGCAGCTTGTCCCCTAGCGGGGGGGAATGGGACAATGAGCAGTTCTTC. The V call is TRBV7-3, the J call TRBJ2-1, with 12 nucleotides matching TRBD2. The CDR3 has 18 residues. V trimming: 3 bases; J trimming: 5 bases; junction bases outside the gene matches: 11. Looked up from germline, CDR1 is SGHTA and CDR2 is FQGTGA.

This clonotype was recorded at least ten times. V is TRBV7-9 and J is TRBJ2-3; D unresolved. Germline CDR1 reads SEHNR; CDR2 reads FQNEAQ (reference sequence). CDR3 size: 13 residues. Trimming removed 4 bases at V and 11 bases at J, with 16 bases between. The chain's CDR3 is CASSSPPWSGQYF. The DNA for the CDR3 is TGTGCCAGCAGCTCACCCCCATGGTCGGGGCAGTATTTT.

This clonotype appeared many times. The chain employs TRBV4-1 and TRBJ2-3, with D unclear. From germline, CDR1 is MGHRA and CDR2 YSYEKL. The length of the CDR3 is 15 residues. Trimming stripped 4 bases from V and 0 bases from J, with 11 bases between. This chain's CDR3 is CASSPRYVSTDTQYF. The CDR3 nucleotides read TGCGCCAGCAGCCCAAGATACGTAAGCACAGATACGCAGTATTTT.

There are many counts of this clonotype. The J gene is TRBJ2-3, the V gene TRBV11-1; TRBD1 is a possible D gene (5 bases). Trimming stripped 5 bases from V and 4 bases from J, with 10 bases between. Looked up from germline, CDR1 is SGHAT and CDR2 is FQDESV (reference sequence). The CDR3 consists of 13 residues. CDR3 loop: CASSPDRSDTQYF. For the CDR3, the DNA is TGTGCCAGCAGCCCCGACAGATCAGATACGCAGTATTTT.

This chain joins TRBV30 and TRBJ2-1, with TRBD1 matching 7 bases. Germline CDR1 is GTSNPN and CDR2 is SVGIG (reference sequence). This CDR3 is built from 12 residues. The trim removed 1 base at V and 10 bases at J, leaving 4 bases unmatched. This CDR3 is CAWSADRVEQFF. CDR3 in DNA: TGTGCCTGGAGTGCAGACAGGGTGGAGCAGTTCTTC.

This clonotype has at least ten counts. The rearrangement uses TRBV7-9 and TRBJ2-2, with no clear D. The CDR3 sequence is 14 residues long. Germline-derived CDR1 and CDR2 are SEHNR and FQNEAQ (reference sequence). The V and J ends lost 1 base and 6 bases respectively, with 9 bases between them. The CDR3 protein is CASSLEDVSGELFF. The DNA of the CDR3 is TGTGCCAGCAGCTTAGAGGACGTGTCCGGGGAGCTGTTTTTT.

There are many counts of this clonotype. V and J are TRBV7-2 and TRBJ1-2; 9 positions agree with TRBD1. Germline V gene data show CDR1 as SGHTA and CDR2 as FQGNSA. CDR3 length: 16 residues. V shed 5 bases, J shed 5 bases, and the junction held 12 bases outside the gene matches. This chain's CDR3 is CASSPAGTGKRYGYTF. The DNA of the CDR3 is TGTGCCAGCAGCCCAGCCGGGACAGGGAAGAGGTATGGCTACACCTTC.